The 30 T cell receptor beta chains below were found in one sample sequenced in a study of blood T cell repertoires in COVID-19. Clones were sequenced by immunoSEQ multiplex PCR, and TCRdb holds only the in-frame ones, with some missing. Among about 120,000 clones listed, approximately 85% were seen once. The sample taken for sequencing was peripheral blood. The origin of the receptors is an elderly man with active or convalescent COVID-19.

The rearrangement joins TRBV24-1 to TRBJ1-1; TRBD1 matches 9 bases. In germline, CDR1 is KGHDR, CDR2 SFDVKD. This CDR3 is 13 amino acids long. V gave up 7 bases and J gave up 4 bases; unmatched junction bases: 3. The CDR3 region is CATSEQGATEAFF. CDR3 nucleotides: TGTGCCACCAGCGAACAGGGGGCCACTGAAGCTTTCTTT.

This chain links TRBV6-2 or TRBV6-3 with TRBJ2-7, with D uncertain. Per the germline V gene, CDR1 is MNHEY and CDR2 is SVGEGT. The CDR3 sequence is 12 residues long. V was shortened by 6 bases and J by 3 bases, with 9 bases between the two germline ends. In DNA, the CDR3 is TGTGCCAGCAGCCCTTCCCTCTACGAGCAGTACTTC. It specifies CASSPSLYEQYF.

The chain uses TRBV19 and TRBJ1-5, with TRBD1 identical over 8 bases. V lost 9 bases, J lost 1 base, and 14 bases stayed unmatched. Germline V gene data show CDR1 as LNHDA and CDR2 as SQIVND (reference sequence). The CDR3 sequence is 17 residues long. The CDR3, as DNA: TGTGCCAGCTCGAGGACAGGGATGCCTGTGAGCAATCAGCCCCAGCATTTT. Protein product: CASSRTGMPVSNQPQHF. The variable domain in full, completed from reference TRBV19 and TRBJ1-5, reads DGGITQSPKYLFRKEGQNVTLSCEQNLNHDAMYWYRQDPGQGLRLIYYSQIVNDFQKGDIAEGYSVSREKKESFPLTVTSAQKNPTAFYLCASSRTGMPVSNQPQHFGDGTRLSIL.

This clone came up once. The V call is TRBV10-1, the J call TRBJ1-2, with D unclear. Per germline, CDR1 WNHNN and CDR2 SYGVQD (reference sequence). The V and J ends lost 2 bases and 8 bases respectively, with 15 bases between them. The CDR3 is made up of 14 amino acids. The CDR3 bases are TGCGCCAGCAGTGAGGTCTCTAGGGAGTCCGGCTACACCTTC. This sequence encodes CASSEVSRESGYTF.

This chain joins TRBV7-2 and TRBJ2-7, with TRBD2 identical over 9 bases. After removal of 1 base from V and 3 bases from J, the junction contained 7 bases not matched to a gene. Germline CDR1 is SGHTA and CDR2 is FQGNSA. This CDR3 region has 16 residues. CDR3: CASSLVFAGGYYEQYF. The DNA for the CDR3 is TGTGCCAGCAGCTTAGTTTTTGCGGGAGGGTACTACGAGCAGTACTTC. Looking up the rest from reference TRBV7-2 and TRBJ2-7 gives the full variable domain: GAGVSQSPSNKVTEKGKDVELRCDPISGHTALYWYRQSLGQGLEFLIYFQGNSAPDKSGLPSDRFSAERTGGSVSTLTIQRTQQEDSAVYLCASSLVFAGGYYEQYFGPGTRLTVT.

This rearrangement joins TRBV5-1 to TRBJ2-1, with D tentatively TRBD2 (6 bases). This CDR3 is 16 amino acids long. With 0 bases removed from V and 5 bases from J, the gap between germline ends came to 15 bases. CDR1 SGHRS and CDR2 YFSETQ come from the germline V gene. In DNA form, the CDR3 reads TGCGCCAGCAGCTTGGTGGCGGGGAAGGCGGACAATGAGCAGTTCTTC. Protein sequence: CASSLVAGKADNEQFF. The full variable domain, with the rest looked up from reference TRBV5-1 and TRBJ2-1, is KAGVTQTPRYLIKTRGQQVTLSCSPISGHRSVSWYQQTPGQGLQFLFEYFSETQRNKGNFPGRFSGRQFSNSRSEMNVSTLELGDSALYLCASSLVAGKADNEQFFGPGTRLTVL.

This chain uses TRBV6-1 with TRBJ1-1, with D perhaps matching TRBD1 (5 bases). Germline V gene sequence: CDR1 MNHNS, CDR2 SASEGT. The CDR3 runs to 15 residues. Trimming pared 2 bases from V and 4 bases from J, leaving 14 bases between. CDR3 sequence (DNA): TGTGCCAGCAGTGAATTCGGGGGGATACGCACTGAAGCTTTCTTT. Residues: CASSEFGGIRTEAFF.

V usage is TRBV10-3 and J usage is TRBJ2-7, with D perhaps matching TRBD2 (5 bases). With 0 bases removed from V and 1 base from J, the gap between germline ends came to 7 bases. The CDR3 loop spans 14 amino acids. The germline gives CDR1 ENHRY, CDR2 SYGVKD. CDR3 in amino acids: CAISESERSYEQYF. In DNA form, the CDR3 reads TGTGCCATCAGTGAGTCGGAGCGGTCCTACGAGCAGTACTTC.

The rearrangement links TRBV5-4 to TRBJ2-5; 10 nucleotides match TRBD2. J was trimmed by 0 bases and V by 1 base; bases with no gene match: 6. Germline V CDR1 and CDR2: SGHNT, YYREEE (reference sequence). The CDR3 has 17 residues. Here the CDR3 DNA reads TGTGCCAGCAGCTTGTTCCTTAGCGGGGGGAACCAAGAGACCCAGTACTTC. It translates to CASSLFLSGGNQETQYF.

The V call is TRBV7-9, the J call TRBJ2-3, with TRBD2 identical over 10 bases. Looked up from germline, CDR1 is SEHNR and CDR2 is FQNEAQ (reference sequence). CDR3 size: 19 residues. With V trimmed by 5 bases and J by 0 bases, 14 bases remained unmatched. The CDR3, as DNA: TGTGCCAGCAGCCCGACCGGCCTACTACTAGCGGGGAGCACAGATACGCAGTATTTT. Its protein product is CASSPTGLLLAGSTDTQYF. The variable domain in full, completed from reference TRBV7-9 and TRBJ2-3, reads DTGVSQNPRHKITKRGQNVTFRCDPISEHNRLYWYRQTLGQGPEFLTYFQNEAQLEKSRLLSDRFSAERPKGSFSTLEIQRTEQGDSAMYLCASSPTGLLLAGSTDTQYFGPGTRLTVL.

V gene TRBV9 combines with J gene TRBJ2-2, with TRBD1 matching 8 bases. The CDR3 is 19 residues long. The junction had 17 bases not matched to a gene; V was cut back by 5 bases and J by 2 bases. The germline gives CDR1 SGDLS, CDR2 YYNGEE. Here the CDR3 reads CASSHNRHMGTGNTGELFF. DNA for the CDR3: TGTGCCAGCAGTCATAACCGCCACATGGGGACAGGAAACACCGGGGAGCTGTTTTTT. Using reference TRBV9 and TRBJ2-2 for the parts outside the CDR3, the full variable domain is DSGVTQTPKHLITATGQRVTLRCSPRSGDLSVYWYQQSLDQGLQFLIQYYNGEERAKGNILERFSAQQFPDLHSELNLSSLELGDSALYFCASSHNRHMGTGNTGELFFGEGSRLTVL.

This rearrangement joins TRBV6-2 or TRBV6-3 to TRBJ1-2; D possibly corresponds to TRBD1 (6 bases). The length of the CDR3 is 13 residues. V gave up 6 bases and J gave up 4 bases, with 12 bases separating them. Germline V gene data show CDR1 as MNHEY and CDR2 as SVGEGT. The CDR3 nucleotides are TGTGCCAGCAGCTTAACAGGGCGCTATGGCTACACCTTC. This sequence encodes CASSLTGRYGYTF.

The rearrangement uses TRBV5-1 and TRBJ2-7; 12 positions agree with TRBD1. The V segment lost 4 bases and the J segment 3 bases; nucleotides outside the gene matches: 5. Germline values: CDR1 SGHRS, CDR2 YFSETQ. The CDR3 runs 15 residues. This chain's CDR3 is CASSPGTGGSYEQYF. CDR3 nucleotide sequence: TGCGCCAGCAGCCCCGGGACAGGGGGCAGCTACGAGCAGTACTTC.

This rearrangement joins TRBV6-5 to TRBJ2-2, with D unresolved. Germline values: CDR1 MNHEY, CDR2 SVGAGI. CDR3 length: 13 residues. Trimming stripped 4 bases from V and 7 bases from J, with 10 bases between. CDR3 residues: CASSSSRVGELFF. The CDR3 nucleotides read TGTGCCAGCAGTTCTTCTAGAGTCGGGGAGCTGTTTTTT.

The rearrangement joins TRBV5-6 to TRBJ2-7; 13 positions agree with TRBD2. The V and J ends lost 4 bases and 4 bases, in that order; junction bases with no gene match: 11. CDR1 and CDR2 from the germline V gene are SGHDT and YYEEEE. This CDR3 has 17 residues. In DNA, the CDR3 is TGTGCCAGCAGCAGGCCTACCGGGACTAGCGGGGAATACGAGCAGTACTTC. It is translated as CASSRPTGTSGEYEQYF.

The chain joins TRBV14 to TRBJ2-5, with TRBD1 as a possible D gene (5 bases). Trimming took off 2 bases at V and 5 bases at J, with 18 bases between the two ends. Germline CDR1 is SGHDN and CDR2 is FVKESK. The CDR3 contains 16 residues. CDR3 coding DNA: TGTGCCAGCAGCCAAAAACCTCGAATAGCAGGGGAGACCCAGTACTTC. This translates into CASSQKPRIAGETQYF.

This chain joins TRBV19 and TRBJ1-3, with a weak D call TRBD1 (6 bases). The CDR3 spans 17 residues. Germline V lookup: CDR1 LNHDA, CDR2 SQIVND (reference sequence). Trimming took off 3 bases at V and 0 bases at J, with 15 bases between the two ends. The CDR3 nucleotides read TGTGCCAGTAGTATGGCCGGACAGCTTTACTCTGGAAACACCATATATTTT. It specifies CASSMAGQLYSGNTIYF.

V gene TRBV29-1 combines with J gene TRBJ1-2; possible D gene TRBD1, 6 bases. The CDR3 sequence is 13 residues long. V gave up 2 bases and J gave up 7 bases, with 14 bases separating them. From germline, CDR1 is SQVTM and CDR2 ANQGSEA. The CDR3 here is CSVEHRDGSGYTF. CDR3 coding DNA: TGCAGCGTTGAACACAGGGACGGTAGTGGCTACACCTTC.

The rearrangement links TRBV10-3 to TRBJ2-7, with 8 bases that match TRBD1. CDR1 and CDR2 (germline): ENHRY, SYGVKD. The V gene end was trimmed by 7 bases and the J gene end by 3 bases; junction bases not matched to a gene: 5. The CDR3 spans 13 residues. Written as DNA, the CDR3 is TGTGCCATCAAGGGTGGGACAGGCTACGAGCAGTACTTC. The encoded protein is CAIKGGTGYEQYF.

V and J are TRBV4-2 and TRBJ1-2; D is undetermined. This CDR3 has 15 residues. Germline-derived CDR1 and CDR2 are LGHNA and YNFKEQ. Trimming took 0 bases from V and 4 from J, leaving 12 bases between them. The chain's CDR3 is CASSQDPARGYGYTF. CDR3 nucleotides: TGTGCCAGCAGCCAAGATCCGGCGCGAGGCTATGGCTACACCTTC.

The chain links TRBV11-1 to TRBJ2-1; possibly TRBD2 for D (6 bases). CDR1 is SGHAT, CDR2 FQDESV, per germline (reference sequence). The CDR3 spans 12 residues. Deletions cut 8 bases from V and 7 bases from J, with 12 bases between. CDR3 nucleotide sequence: TGTGCCAGCGGGTCGGCGGGGAATGAGCAGTTCTTC. It translates to CASGSAGNEQFF. Filled out from reference TRBV11-1 and TRBJ2-1, the complete variable domain reads EAEVAQSPRYKITEKSQAVAFWCDPISGHATLYWYRQILGQGPELLVQFQDESVVDDSQLPKDRFSAERLKGVDSTLKIQPAELGDSAMYLCASGSAGNEQFFGPGTRLTVL.

CDR3 residues: CSVYRGLAGELFF. Here the CDR3 DNA reads TGCAGCGTCTACAGAGGGCTAGCGGGGGAGCTGTTTTTT. The chain is built from TRBV29-1 and TRBJ2-2; possibly TRBD2 for D (6 bases). Trimming removed 6 bases from V and 8 bases from J, with 16 bases in between. This CDR3 comprises 13 residues. Germline-derived CDR1 and CDR2 are SQVTM and ANQGSEA.

The rearrangement uses TRBV7-9 and TRBJ2-6, with D maybe TRBD1 (5 bases). CDR1 is SEHNR and CDR2 is FQNEAQ in the germline V gene (reference sequence). This CDR3 is 19 amino acids long. Trimming stripped 5 bases from V and 0 bases from J, with 20 bases between. For the CDR3, the DNA is TGTGCCAGCAGCGACTTCAGGGTCCCGCTGGGCTCTGGGGCCAACGTCCTGACTTTC. This encodes CASSDFRVPLGSGANVLTF.

The chain recombines TRBV7-8 with TRBJ2-1; TRBD1 aligns across 8 bases. The CDR3 consists of 18 residues. The V gene end was trimmed by 1 base and the J gene end by 5 bases; junction bases not matched to a gene: 13. Germline V gene lookup returns CDR1 SGHVS and CDR2 FQNEAQ. CDR3 coding DNA: TGTGCCAGCAGCTTAGTTGCAGGGGGCCCTAGGTTAGACAATGAGCAGTTCTTC. It encodes CASSLVAGGPRLDNEQFF.

CDR3 sequence reads: CASSIDRVSGQFF. The DNA for the CDR3 is TGTGCCAGTAGTATAGATCGGGTTTCCGGGCAGTTCTTC. The chain is built from TRBV19 and TRBJ2-1; no firm D call. Trimming removed 0 bases at V and 12 bases at J, with 12 bases between. Germline-derived CDR1 and CDR2 are LNHDA and SQIVND (reference sequence). This CDR3 contains 13 residues.

V gene TRBV5-1 combines with J gene TRBJ2-7; TRBD1 is a possible D gene (6 bases). Germline V gives CDR1 SGHRS, CDR2 YFSETQ. The CDR3 covers 13 residues. V shed 4 bases and J shed 0 bases, with 8 bases lying between them. The CDR3 DNA reads TGCGCCAGCAGCCGGACAGACTCCTACGAGCAGTACTTC. It translates to CASSRTDSYEQYF.

V and J are TRBV3-1 (or the pseudogene TRBV3-2) and TRBJ2-1, with a weak D call TRBD2 (6 bases). Germline V gene data show CDR1 as LGHDT and CDR2 as YNNKEL (reference sequence). This CDR3 comprises 18 residues. The V and J ends lost 6 bases and 2 bases respectively, with 23 bases between them. CDR3 residues: CASRRRGKTMGAYNEQFF. The CDR3 nucleotides are TGTGCCAGCAGACGGAGGGGCAAGACGATGGGGGCCTACAATGAGCAGTTCTTC.

This chain connects TRBV19 to TRBJ1-5; TRBD1 matches 7 bases. This CDR3 contains 14 residues. Germline CDR1 reads LNHDA; CDR2 reads SQIVND (reference sequence). V shed 5 bases, J shed 7 bases, and the junction held 8 bases outside the gene matches. The CDR3 coding sequence is TGTGCCAGTAGTGCCAGACAGGGTTTCCAGCCCCAGCATTTT. Translation gives CASSARQGFQPQHF.

V gene TRBV28 combines with J gene TRBJ2-3; D may be TRBD2 (5 bases). Trimming took off 5 bases at V and 1 base at J, with 13 bases between the two ends. Per the germline V gene, CDR1 is MDHEN and CDR2 is SYDVKM. The CDR3 totals 15 residues. CDR3 nucleotides: TGTGCCAGCAGTCCCTCGAGCGGCGGCACAGATACGCAGTATTTT. Its translation: CASSPSSGGTDTQYF.

V gene TRBV28 combines with J gene TRBJ2-5; 9 nucleotides align to TRBD1. The germline V gene has CDR1 MDHEN and CDR2 SYDVKM. This CDR3 contains 15 residues. J lost 5 bases, V lost 4 bases, and 8 bases had no gene match. The CDR3 loop is CASSWGRTGDETQYF. The CDR3 DNA sequence: TGTGCCAGCAGTTGGGGACGGACAGGGGATGAGACCCAGTACTTC.